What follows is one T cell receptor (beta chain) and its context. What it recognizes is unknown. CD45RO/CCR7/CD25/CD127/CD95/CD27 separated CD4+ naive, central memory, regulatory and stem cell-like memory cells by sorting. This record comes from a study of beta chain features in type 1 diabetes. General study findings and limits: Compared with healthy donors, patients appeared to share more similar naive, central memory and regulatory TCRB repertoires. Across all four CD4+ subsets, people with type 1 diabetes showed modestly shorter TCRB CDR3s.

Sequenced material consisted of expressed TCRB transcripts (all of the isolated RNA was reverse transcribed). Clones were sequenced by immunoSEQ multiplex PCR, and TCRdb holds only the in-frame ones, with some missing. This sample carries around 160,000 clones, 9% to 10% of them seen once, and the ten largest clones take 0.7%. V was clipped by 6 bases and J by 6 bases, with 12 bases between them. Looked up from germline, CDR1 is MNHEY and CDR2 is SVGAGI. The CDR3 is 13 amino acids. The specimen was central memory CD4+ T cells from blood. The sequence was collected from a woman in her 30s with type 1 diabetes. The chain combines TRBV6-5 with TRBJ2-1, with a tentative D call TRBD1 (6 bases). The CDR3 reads CASSRGQTNEQFF. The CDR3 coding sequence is TGTGCCAGCAGCAGGGGACAAACCAATGAGCAGTTCTTC.